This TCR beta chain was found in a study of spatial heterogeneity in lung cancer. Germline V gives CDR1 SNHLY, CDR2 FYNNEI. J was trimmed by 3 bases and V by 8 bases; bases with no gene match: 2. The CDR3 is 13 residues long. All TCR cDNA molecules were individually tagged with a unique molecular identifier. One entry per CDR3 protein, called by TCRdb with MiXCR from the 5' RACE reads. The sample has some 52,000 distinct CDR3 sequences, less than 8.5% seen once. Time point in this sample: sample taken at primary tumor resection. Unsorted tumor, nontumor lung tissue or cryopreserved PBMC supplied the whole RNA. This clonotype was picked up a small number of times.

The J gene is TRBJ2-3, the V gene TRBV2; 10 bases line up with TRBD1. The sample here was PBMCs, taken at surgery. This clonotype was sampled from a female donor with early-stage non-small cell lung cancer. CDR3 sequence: CASRQGATDTQYF. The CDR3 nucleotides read TGTGCCAGCCGACAGGGGGCAACAGATACGCAGTATTTT.